The 32 T cell receptor beta chains below all came from one sample that was sequenced in a study of blood T cell repertoires in COVID-19. Profiled with immunoSEQ multiplex PCR; TCRdb holds only in-frame clones, not every one. The sample consists of some 350,000 clones, more than 75% of them appearing once. What was sequenced was peripheral blood. These TCRs come from a human donor in a cohort sampled during active COVID-19.

V gene TRBV3-1 (or the pseudogene TRBV3-2) combines with J gene TRBJ2-3; TRBD2 aligns across 10 bases. Germline V gene data show CDR1 as LGHDT and CDR2 as YNNKEL (reference sequence). This CDR3 has 12 residues. Trimming cost V 2 bases and J 14 bases; bases outside gene matches: 4. CDR3 protein: CASSQQLAGPYF. The CDR3 coding sequence is TGTGCCAGCAGCCAACAACTAGCGGGGCCGTATTTT.

The rearrangement links TRBV19 to TRBJ2-1; possibly TRBD1 for D (6 bases). Germline assignment: CDR1 LNHDA and CDR2 SQIVND (reference sequence). Trimming cost V 7 bases and J 8 bases, with 15 bases left between them. The CDR3 loop spans 13 amino acids. For the CDR3, the DNA is TGTGCCAGTAAGAAGGCAGGGGTCCATGAGCAGTTCTTC. This codes for CASKKAGVHEQFF.

The chain employs TRBV5-1 and TRBJ2-7; D might be TRBD1 (6 bases). Germline CDR1 reads SGHRS; CDR2 reads YFSETQ. V was pared by 1 base and J by 5 bases, with 13 bases between. This CDR3 has 14 residues. The CDR3 reads CASSLQQGLDEQYF. The CDR3 DNA reads TGCGCCAGCAGCTTGCAACAGGGTCTCGACGAGCAGTACTTC.

V usage is TRBV6-6 and J usage is TRBJ2-1; the D gene is possibly TRBD2 (5 bases). The CDR3 loop spans 14 amino acids. Germline V gene lookup returns CDR1 MNHNY and CDR2 SVGAGI (reference sequence). V lost 7 bases and J lost 0, with 10 bases in between. CDR3 coding DNA: TGTGCCAGCACCGGACTGAGCTCCTACAATGAGCAGTTCTTC. This encodes CASTGLSSYNEQFF.

The V gene is TRBV16, the J gene TRBJ1-2; 8 nucleotides align to TRBD1. Looked up from germline, CDR1 is KGHSY and CDR2 is FQNENV. Trimming took 1 base from V and 1 from J; bases not matched to a gene: 5. CDR3 length equals 16 residues. DNA for the CDR3: TGTGCCAGCAGCCAATTTACGACAGGGGATAACTATGGCTACACCTTC. Protein: CASSQFTTGDNYGYTF.

CDR3 DNA sequence: TGTGCCAGCAGCCCCCTTACGGCGGGAGGGCCCTACAATGAGCAGTTCTTC. Encoded protein: CASSPLTAGGPYNEQFF. The chain employs TRBV5-6 and TRBJ2-1; 9 positions agree with TRBD2. The CDR3 has 17 amino acids. Losses at the gene ends were 4 bases for V and 2 bases for J; bases not matched to a gene: 10. CDR1 and CDR2 (germline): SGHDT, YYEEEE.

The chain is built from TRBV20-1 and TRBJ2-1, with 10 bases lining up with TRBD2. The V and J ends lost 3 bases and 10 bases, in that order; junction bases with no gene match: 12. CDR1 and CDR2 (germline): DFQATT, SNEGSKA (reference sequence). CDR3 length: 15 residues. The CDR3 loop reads CSASRLAGVSMEQFF. DNA for the CDR3: TGCAGTGCTAGTCGGCTAGCGGGAGTCTCGATGGAGCAGTTCTTC.

The chain couples TRBV3-1 (or the pseudogene TRBV3-2) to TRBJ2-5; D is unresolved. The V and J ends lost 1 base and 2 bases respectively, with 11 bases between them. The germline V gene encodes CDR1 LGHDT and CDR2 YNNKEL (reference sequence). CDR3 size: 15 residues. CDR3 region: CASSQGPGWQETQYF. DNA of the CDR3: TGTGCCAGCAGCCAAGGTCCAGGTTGGCAAGAGACCCAGTACTTC.

The rearrangement uses TRBV6-2 or TRBV6-3 and TRBJ2-1, with 7 bases matching TRBD2. V lost 2 bases, J lost 6 bases, and 4 bases stayed unmatched. The CDR3 length is 14 residues. Germline CDR1 and CDR2: MNHEY and SVGEGT. CDR3 amino acids: CASSYGLEGNEQFF. DNA of the CDR3: TGTGCCAGCAGTTACGGACTAGAGGGCAATGAGCAGTTCTTC.

This clone was observed a handful of times. V is TRBV9 and J is TRBJ1-2; no reliable D call. Germline V gene data show CDR1 as SGDLS and CDR2 as YYNGEE. V gave up 2 bases and J gave up 0 bases, with 5 bases separating them. The CDR3 has 13 amino acids. CDR3 sequence reads: CASSVGTNYGYTF. Written as DNA, the CDR3 is TGTGCCAGCAGCGTCGGGACTAACTATGGCTACACCTTC.

Comment on this clone: Other DNA sequences from this sample encode an identical CDR3 as well. This chain uses TRBV5-1 with TRBJ2-7, with D tentatively TRBD2 (6 bases). Trimming cost V 0 bases and J 5 bases, with 6 bases left between them. Germline V CDR1 and CDR2: SGHRS, YFSETQ. This CDR3 is built from 12 residues. The DNA for the CDR3 is TGCGCCAGCAGCTTGGGGGGGGACGAGCAGTACTTC. Its protein is CASSLGGDEQYF.

The V call is TRBV2, the J call TRBJ1-1; a possible D gene is TRBD1 (5 bases). The V gene's germline CDR1 is SNHLY and CDR2 FYNNEI. Trimming removed 3 bases from V and 2 bases from J, with 7 bases in between. CDR3 length: 13 residues. CDR3 loop: CASSEGGNTEAFF. The CDR3 DNA follows: TGTGCCAGCAGTGAGGGGGGAAACACTGAAGCTTTCTTT.

V and J are TRBV5-1 and TRBJ2-3, with unresolved D. V lost 0 bases to trimming and J lost 2 bases, with 7 bases between them. Germline V gene data show CDR1 as SGHRS and CDR2 as YFSETQ. This CDR3 comprises 14 residues. As DNA, the CDR3 is TGCGCCAGCAGCTTGGACTCTTTCACAGATACGCAGTATTTT. Residues: CASSLDSFTDTQYF.

V and J are TRBV11-3 and TRBJ2-1, with D perhaps TRBD1 (5 bases). The length of the CDR3 is 13 residues. Trimming pared 5 bases from V and 6 bases from J, leaving 11 bases between. Germline V gene sequence: CDR1 SGHNT, CDR2 YENEEA. The CDR3 nucleotides read TGTGCCAGCAGCCCCCAGGGTGGCAATGAGCAGTTCTTC. Translating it yields CASSPQGGNEQFF.

This clone was picked up one time. The J gene is TRBJ2-1, the V gene TRBV2; 13 bases map to TRBD2. The CDR3 sequence is 19 residues long. After removal of 1 base from V and 11 bases from J, the junction contained 17 bases not matched to a gene. The germline V gene encodes CDR1 SNHLY and CDR2 FYNNEI. CDR3 nucleotide sequence: TGTGCCAGCAGTGAAGGGGGTGGGACTAGCGGGACCCGTCGCCCGCAGCAGTTCTTC. It is translated as CASSEGGGTSGTRRPQQFF.

The chain couples TRBV19 to TRBJ2-1, with TRBD2 identical over 7 bases. The trim removed 3 bases at V and 2 bases at J, leaving 7 bases unmatched. Germline CDR1 reads LNHDA; CDR2 reads SQIVND (reference sequence). The CDR3 consists of 16 residues. This CDR3 reads CASSMKGGSAYNEQFF. In DNA, the CDR3 is TGTGCCAGTAGTATGAAGGGCGGGAGTGCCTACAATGAGCAGTTCTTC.

The CDR3 protein is CAWSVLEAGELFF. CDR3 bases: TGTGCCTGGAGTGTACTAGAGGCCGGGGAGCTGTTTTTT. V usage is TRBV30 and J usage is TRBJ2-2, with D perhaps TRBD2 (5 bases). The CDR3 length is 13 residues. Trimming removed 0 bases at V and 6 bases at J, with 8 bases between. CDR1 is GTSNPN, CDR2 SVGIG, per germline (reference sequence).

As regards this clone: One end of the junction is discordant with germline, which a read error may explain. This rearrangement joins TRBV12-3 or TRBV12-4 to TRBJ1-4, with 9 bases that match TRBD1. This CDR3 has 12 amino acids. The CDR3 DNA reads TGTGCCAGCAGTTCCGGGACAGGGATCGGGGTTTTT. It specifies CASSSGTGIGVF.

This clone occurred once. The junction differs from germline at one of its ends, possibly a read error. The chain recombines TRBV5-4 with TRBJ1-2; 7 positions agree with TRBD1. The CDR3 loop spans 15 amino acids. From germline, CDR1 is SGHNT and CDR2 YYREEE (reference sequence). The CDR3 here is CASSFRDRSIYGYTF. The CDR3, as DNA: TGTGCCAGCAGCTTCCGGGACAGATCTATCTATGGGTACACCTTC.

The chain is built from TRBV29-1 and TRBJ2-2, with D perhaps TRBD2 (7 bases). The CDR3 contains 14 residues. V shed 8 bases and J shed 0 bases, with 13 bases lying between them. Germline CDR1 reads SQVTM; CDR2 reads ANQGSEA. The DNA of the CDR3 is TGCAGCCCTCGGGGGGCCGCGAACACCGGGGAGCTGTTTTTT. It codes for CSPRGAANTGELFF.

The chain recombines TRBV6-1 with TRBJ2-3, with TRBD2 matching 11 bases. Trimming removed 3 bases from V and 1 base from J; junction bases left unmatched: 0. The CDR3 is 15 residues long. Germline V lookup: CDR1 MNHNS, CDR2 SASEGT. DNA of the CDR3: TGTGCCAGCAGTGAGGGACTAGCGGGCACAGATACGCAGTATTTT. This codes for CASSEGLAGTDTQYF.

This sequence joins TRBV7-8 and TRBJ2-5; D is uncertain. The CDR3 runs 13 residues. Trimming shortened V by 3 bases and J by 5 bases, and 10 bases separated the two germline ends. The germline V gene has CDR1 SGHVS and CDR2 FQNEAQ. The CDR3 DNA sequence: TGTGCCAGCAGCTTTCGGGTCGTGGAGACCCAGTACTTC. Translation: CASSFRVVETQYF.

The chain is built from TRBV30 and TRBJ1-1, with 10 bases fitting TRBD1. Germline-derived CDR1 and CDR2 are GTSNPN and SVGIG (reference sequence). V shed 5 bases and J 1 base; nucleotides not matched to a gene: 7. This CDR3 region has 15 residues. The CDR3 coding sequence is TGTGCCTGGGGGGGGACAGGGGCTTGGAACACTGAAGCTTTCTTT. Its protein product is CAWGGTGAWNTEAFF.

The V gene is TRBV5-1, the J gene TRBJ2-3, with 7 bases fitting TRBD2. Germline V gene data show CDR1 as SGHRS and CDR2 as YFSETQ. The CDR3 spans 16 residues. V lost 3 bases, J lost 3 bases, and 10 bases stayed unmatched. The CDR3 DNA reads as TGCGCCAGCAGCTGGGCAGGTAGAGCGGGGACAGATACGCAGTATTTT. As protein: CASSWAGRAGTDTQYF.

The chain carries TRBV5-1 and TRBJ2-3; D is undetermined. Trimming shortened V by 4 bases and J by 2 bases, and 11 bases separated the two germline ends. This CDR3 contains 14 residues. Germline loops: CDR1 SGHRS, CDR2 YFSETQ. The CDR3 DNA is TGCGCCAGCAGCCTAAATACAGCCACAGATACGCAGTATTTT. Translated: CASSLNTATDTQYF.

The genes are TRBV5-1 and TRBJ2-7, with a tentative D call TRBD2 (6 bases). V dropped 0 bases and J dropped 4 bases, with 14 bases sitting between them. The CDR3 sequence is 15 residues long. Germline V lookup: CDR1 SGHRS, CDR2 YFSETQ. The CDR3 reads CASSLGLDGSYEQYF. The DNA for the CDR3 is TGCGCCAGCAGCTTGGGACTAGATGGTTCTTACGAGCAGTACTTC.

The V and J genes are TRBV5-1 and TRBJ1-4, with a weak D call TRBD1 (5 bases). The V gene's germline CDR1 is SGHRS and CDR2 YFSETQ. The CDR3 has 14 residues. V lost 0 bases and J 5 bases, leaving 8 bases between the germline ends. In DNA form, the CDR3 reads TGCGCCAGCAGCTTGGTTGGGGGGAATGAAAAACTGTTTTTT. This translates into CASSLVGGNEKLFF.

The chain carries TRBV7-3 and TRBJ2-2; 9 positions match TRBD2. The germline gives CDR1 SGHTA, CDR2 FQGTGA. CDR3 length equals 15 residues. V lost 4 bases and J lost 0; bases outside the gene matches: 0. CDR3 sequence reads: CASSSSGANTGELFF. Here the CDR3 DNA reads TGTGCCAGCAGCTCTAGCGGGGCGAACACCGGGGAGCTGTTTTTT.

The J gene is TRBJ1-1, the V gene TRBV30, with TRBD1 matching 10 bases. Germline-derived CDR1 and CDR2 are GTSNPN and SVGIG (reference sequence). The CDR3 spans 13 residues. V was clipped by 8 bases and J by 3 bases; unmatched bases: 6. DNA of the CDR3: TGTGCCCTAAGGGACAGGGGTTACACTGAAGCTTTCTTT. Its translation is CALRDRGYTEAFF.

This clone has just one count. The J gene is TRBJ2-1, the V gene TRBV20-1, with D possibly TRBD2 on 6 matching bases. Germline CDR1 and CDR2: DFQATT and SNEGSKA (reference sequence). The CDR3 covers 11 residues. Trimming stripped 6 bases from V and 7 bases from J, with 10 bases between. CDR3 DNA sequence: TGCAGTGCCGGGAGTGGGAATGAGCAGTTCTTC. Translated: CSAGSGNEQFF.

V gene TRBV4-1 combines with J gene TRBJ1-2, with D possibly being TRBD1 (5 bases). CDR1 MGHRA and CDR2 YSYEKL come from the germline V gene. Trimming removed 0 bases at V and 8 bases at J, with 16 bases between. The CDR3 is 15 amino acids. The CDR3 DNA reads as TGCGCCAGCAGCCAAGATTCCCCAACAGGCGTAGGCTACACCTTC. Encoded protein: CASSQDSPTGVGYTF.

This clone has a handful of counts. This sequence joins TRBV28 and TRBJ2-5, with 8 bases fitting TRBD1. The CDR3 totals 15 residues. J lost 5 bases, V lost 7 bases, and 12 bases had no gene match. CDR1 and CDR2 (germline): MDHEN, SYDVKM. Written as DNA, the CDR3 is TGTGCCAGCAATCCAATCAGGGGGCGAGGGGAGACCCAGTACTTC. The encoded protein is CASNPIRGRGETQYF.